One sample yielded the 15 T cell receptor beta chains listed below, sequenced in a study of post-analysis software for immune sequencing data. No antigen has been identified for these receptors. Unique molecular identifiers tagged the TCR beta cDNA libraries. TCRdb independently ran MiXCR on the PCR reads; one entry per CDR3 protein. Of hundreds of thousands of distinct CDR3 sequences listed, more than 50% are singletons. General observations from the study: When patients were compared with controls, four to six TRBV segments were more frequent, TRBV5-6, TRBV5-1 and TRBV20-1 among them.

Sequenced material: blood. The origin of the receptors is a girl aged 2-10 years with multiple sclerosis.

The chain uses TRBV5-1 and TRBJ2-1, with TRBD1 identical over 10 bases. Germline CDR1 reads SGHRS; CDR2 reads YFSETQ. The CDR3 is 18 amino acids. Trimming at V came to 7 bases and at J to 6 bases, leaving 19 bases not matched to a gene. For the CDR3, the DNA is TGCGCCAGCGGCACGGGACAGGGGACTATCAGGGGGACCAATGAGCAGTTCTTC. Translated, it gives CASGTGQGTIRGTNEQFF. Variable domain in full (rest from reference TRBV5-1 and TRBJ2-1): KAGVTQTPRYLIKTRGQQVTLSCSPISGHRSVSWYQQTPGQGLQFLFEYFSETQRNKGNFPGRFSGRQFSNSRSEMNVSTLELGDSALYLCASGTGQGTIRGTNEQFFGPGTRLTVL.

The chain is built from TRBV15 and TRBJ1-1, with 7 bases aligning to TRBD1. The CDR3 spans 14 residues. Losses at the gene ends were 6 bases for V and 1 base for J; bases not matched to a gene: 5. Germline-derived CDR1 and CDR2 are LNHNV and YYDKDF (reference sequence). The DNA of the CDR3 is TGTGCCACCAGAAAAGACAGGGCGAACACTGAAGCTTTCTTT. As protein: CATRKDRANTEAFF.

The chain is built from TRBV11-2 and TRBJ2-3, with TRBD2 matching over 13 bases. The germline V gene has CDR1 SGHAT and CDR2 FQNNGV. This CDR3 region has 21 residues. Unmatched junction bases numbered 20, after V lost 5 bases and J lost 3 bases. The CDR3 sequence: CASSPPPGELAGGLMTDTQYF. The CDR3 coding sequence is TGTGCCAGCAGCCCTCCACCCGGGGAACTAGCGGGAGGGCTTATGACAGATACGCAGTATTTT.

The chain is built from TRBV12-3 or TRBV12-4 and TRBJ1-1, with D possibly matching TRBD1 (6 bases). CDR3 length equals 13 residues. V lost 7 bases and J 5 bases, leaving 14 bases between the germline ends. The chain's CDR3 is CASIGGLWTEAFF. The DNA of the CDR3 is TGTGCCAGCATAGGGGGGCTTTGGACTGAAGCTTTCTTT.

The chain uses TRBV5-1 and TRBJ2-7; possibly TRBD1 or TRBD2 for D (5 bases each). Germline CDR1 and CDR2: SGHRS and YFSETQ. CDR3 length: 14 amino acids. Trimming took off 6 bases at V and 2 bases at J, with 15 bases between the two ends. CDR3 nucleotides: TGCGCCAGCATCCCGAGGTGGGACCCCTACGAGCAGTACTTC. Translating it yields CASIPRWDPYEQYF.

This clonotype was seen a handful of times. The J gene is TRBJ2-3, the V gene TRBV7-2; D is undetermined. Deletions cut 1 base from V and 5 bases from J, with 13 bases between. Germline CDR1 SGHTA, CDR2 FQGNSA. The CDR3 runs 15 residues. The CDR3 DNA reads TGTGCCAGCAGCTTAGAGGCTAGTCTGGAAGATACGCAGTATTTT. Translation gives CASSLEASLEDTQYF.

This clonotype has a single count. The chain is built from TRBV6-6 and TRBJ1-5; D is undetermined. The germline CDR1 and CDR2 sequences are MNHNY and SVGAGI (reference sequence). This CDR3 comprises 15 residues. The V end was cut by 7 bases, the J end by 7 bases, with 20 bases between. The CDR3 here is CASNQDGTPGQPQHF. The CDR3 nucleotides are TGTGCCAGCAACCAAGATGGCACCCCCGGGCAGCCCCAGCATTTT.

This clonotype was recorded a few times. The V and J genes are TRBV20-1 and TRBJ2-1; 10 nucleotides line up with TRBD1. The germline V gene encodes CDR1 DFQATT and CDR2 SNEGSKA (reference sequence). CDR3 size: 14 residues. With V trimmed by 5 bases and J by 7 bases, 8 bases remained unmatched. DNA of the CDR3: TGCAGTGCTCGGAGACGGACAGGGGGTAATGAGCAGTTCTTC. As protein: CSARRRTGGNEQFF.

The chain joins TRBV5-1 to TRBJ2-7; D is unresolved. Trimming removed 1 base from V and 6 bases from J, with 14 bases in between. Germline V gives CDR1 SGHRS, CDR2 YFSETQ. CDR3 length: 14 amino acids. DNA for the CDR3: TGCGCCAGCAGCTTGCTGCAGTCCGGGCTCGAGCAGTACTTC. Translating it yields CASSLLQSGLEQYF.

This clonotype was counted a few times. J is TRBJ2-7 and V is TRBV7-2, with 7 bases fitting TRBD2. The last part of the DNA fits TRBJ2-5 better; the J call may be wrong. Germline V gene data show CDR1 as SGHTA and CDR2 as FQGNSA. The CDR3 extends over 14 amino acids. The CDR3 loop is CASSFGGGTETQYF. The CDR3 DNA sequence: TGTGCCAGCAGCTTTGGGGGGGGGACGGAGACCCAGTACTTC.

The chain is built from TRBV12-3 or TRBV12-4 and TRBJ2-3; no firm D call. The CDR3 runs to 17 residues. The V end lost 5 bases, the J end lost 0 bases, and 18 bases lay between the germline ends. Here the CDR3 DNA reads TGTGCCAGCAGTGAGGTTGGTGGAAGGTCGAGCACAGATACGCAGTATTTT. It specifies CASSEVGGRSSTDTQYF.

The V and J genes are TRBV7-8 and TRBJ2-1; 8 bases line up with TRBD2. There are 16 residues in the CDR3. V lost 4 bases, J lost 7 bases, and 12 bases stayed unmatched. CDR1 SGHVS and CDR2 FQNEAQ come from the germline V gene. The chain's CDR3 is CASSYVGISGVNEQFF. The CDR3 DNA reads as TGTGCCAGCAGCTACGTGGGTATTAGCGGGGTAAATGAGCAGTTCTTC.

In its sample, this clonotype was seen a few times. In nucleotides, the CDR3 is TGTGCCAGCAGTTTTATGCCAGGGCTTGACACTGAAGCTTTCTTT. Translating gives CASSFMPGLDTEAFF. The chain carries TRBV28 and TRBJ1-1; D perhaps matches TRBD1 (5 bases). The CDR3 covers 15 residues. Germline loops: CDR1 MDHEN, CDR2 SYDVKM. Trimming shortened V by 3 bases and J by 3 bases, and 14 bases separated the two germline ends. The entire variable domain, with the rest obtained from reference TRBV28 and TRBJ1-1, is as follows: DVKVTQSSRYLVKRTGEKVFLECVQDMDHENMFWYRQDPGLGLRLIYFSYDVKMKEKGDIPEGYSVSREKKERFSLILESASTNQTSMYLCASSFMPGLDTEAFFGQGTRLTVV.

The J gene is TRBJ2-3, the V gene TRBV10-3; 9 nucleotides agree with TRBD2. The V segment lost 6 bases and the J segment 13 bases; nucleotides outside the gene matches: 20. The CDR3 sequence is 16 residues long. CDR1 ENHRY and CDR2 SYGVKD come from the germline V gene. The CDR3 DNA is TGTGCCATCAGAGCCTTTACTACCGGGACTAGCCCGAGCGAGTATTTT. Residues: CAIRAFTTGTSPSEYF.

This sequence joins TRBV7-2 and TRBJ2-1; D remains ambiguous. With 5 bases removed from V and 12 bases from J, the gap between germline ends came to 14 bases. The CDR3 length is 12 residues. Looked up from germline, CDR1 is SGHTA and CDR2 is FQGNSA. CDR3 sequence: CASSKLLDRQFF. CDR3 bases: TGTGCCAGCAGCAAGTTATTGGACCGGCAGTTCTTC.